The 9 T cell receptor beta chains below were found in one sample sequenced in a study of T-cell reconstitution after alpha-beta-depleted transplantation in children. Unique molecular identifiers were incorporated into the prepared TCRbeta library. Via MiXCR, TCRdb re-called the PCR reads, giving one row per CDR3 protein. The sample has about 240,000 distinct CDR3 sequences, under 30% seen once. Sequences were derived from PBMCs, sampled before TCRalphabeta/CD19-depleted stem cell transplant. These receptors originate from a girl aged 2 to 10 with Fanconi anemia, due to receive a stem cell transplant.

The chain combines TRBV18 with TRBJ2-5; 8 bases map to TRBD1. J was trimmed by 0 bases and V by 2 bases; bases with no gene match: 2. CDR3 size: 15 residues. Germline loops: CDR1 KGHSH, CDR2 LQKENI. The DNA for the CDR3 is TGTGCCAGCTCACCAGGGGACAGGTACCAAGAGACCCAGTACTTC. Amino acids: CASSPGDRYQETQYF.

At least ten counts were recorded for this clonotype. This may come from a read error, since a much larger clone is one base off. The genes are TRBV12-3 or TRBV12-4 and TRBJ2-3, with D uncertain. The CDR3 is 11 residues long. V was cut by 3 bases and J by 5 bases, with 3 bases left in between. The CDR3 loop is CASSFIDTQYF. CDR3 nucleotides: TGTGCCAGCAGTTTCATAGATACGCAGTATTTT.

This clonotype was detected ten times or more. V gene TRBV7-6 combines with J gene TRBJ2-1; TRBD2 matches 10 bases. This CDR3 region has 15 residues. Germline CDR1 is SGHVS and CDR2 is FNYEAQ. Trimming at V came to 3 bases and at J to 7 bases, leaving 6 bases not matched to a gene. The DNA of the CDR3 is TGTGCCAGCAGCTTTGATAGCGGGAGGTGGAATGAGCAGTTCTTC. Its translation is CASSFDSGRWNEQFF.

As concerns this clonotype: A read error may explain this, as a much larger clone is one base away. The CDR3 end shows no conserved phenylalanine or tryptophan, and so a read error is likely. V is TRBV15 and J is TRBJ1-4; no clear D gene. Germline assignment: CDR1 LNHNV and CDR2 YYDKDF (reference sequence). The CDR3 totals 16 residues. V was clipped by 2 bases and J by 0 bases, with 10 bases between them. Here the CDR3 reads CATSRLSFATNEKLFL. In nucleotides, the CDR3 is TGTGCCACCAGCAGACTCTCATTTGCAACTAATGAAAAACTGTTTCTT.

This clonotype has only one observation. This may stem from a read error, because a much larger clone lies one nucleotide away. The gene calls are TRBV7-2 and TRBJ2-4, with 7 bases lining up with TRBD2. The V gene's germline CDR1 is SGHTA and CDR2 FQGNSA. The V segment lost 1 base and the J segment 8 bases; nucleotides outside the gene matches: 5. The CDR3 length is 14 residues. CDR3 coding DNA: TGTGCCAGCAGCTTAGAGACGGGGGGAGACATTCAGTACTTC. It encodes CASSLETGGDIQYF.

V gene TRBV27 combines with J gene TRBJ2-3, with 10 bases identical to TRBD2. CDR1 and CDR2 (germline): MNHEY, SMNVEV (reference sequence). V lost 5 bases, J lost 3 bases, and 5 bases stayed unmatched. This CDR3 comprises 15 residues. The CDR3 reads CASSLGSGRTDTQYF. In DNA form, the CDR3 reads TGTGCCAGCAGTCTTGGTAGCGGGAGGACAGATACGCAGTATTTT.

The genes are TRBV6-5 and TRBJ2-7; D is uncertain. Germline CDR1 MNHEY, CDR2 SVGAGI. Trimming shortened V by 2 bases and J by 5 bases, and 13 bases separated the two germline ends. The CDR3 spans 14 residues. CDR3 amino acids: CASSYESSRNEQYF. The DNA for the CDR3 is TGTGCCAGCAGTTACGAATCTTCCCGGAACGAGCAGTACTTC.

This clonotype was observed at least ten times. This chain links TRBV6-6 with TRBJ2-3; D not certain. The CDR3 length is 12 residues. Germline values: CDR1 MNHNY, CDR2 SVGAGI (reference sequence). V lost 2 bases and J lost 2, with 2 bases in between. The CDR3 sequence: CASSYNTDTQYF. DNA of the CDR3: TGTGCCAGCAGTTACAACACAGATACGCAGTATTTT.

V gene TRBV20-1 combines with J gene TRBJ1-6; a weak D match, TRBD1 (5 bases). Trimming stripped 2 bases from V and 1 base from J, with 9 bases between. CDR1 is DFQATT, CDR2 SNEGSKA, per germline (reference sequence). The length of the CDR3 is 15 residues. The DNA for the CDR3 is TGCAGTGCTAGAACGACAGAGTCCTATAATTCACCCCTCCACTTT. It codes for CSARTTESYNSPLHF.